This is a list of T cell receptor beta chains from one sample in a study of spatial heterogeneity in lung cancer. Each CDR3 protein gets one entry after TCRdb re-called the 5' RACE reads with MiXCR. The profile shows roughly 71,000 distinct CDR3 sequences, 7.5% to 10% of them singletons. The sample here was PBMCs, taken at follow-up. The receptors shown here come from a female donor with early-stage non-small cell lung cancer. Each CDR3 is given with its conserved first and last residue. The order of the fields is V gene, clone size, CDR3 length, J gene, D gene, CDR3 protein, CDR3 DNA. A D gene is named only where the DNA matches it firmly. Size is omitted from some rows. Given values are once, few, many or a class for expanded clones.

TRBV6-2/TRBV6-3	many	14	TRBJ1-2	NA	CASSATGIGYGYTF	TGTGCCAGCAGTGCAACGGGGATTGGCTATGGCTACACCTTC
TRBV5-1	few	14	TRBJ2-7	NA	CASSPALSSYEQYF	TGCGCCAGCAGCCCCGCCTTGTCCTCCTACGAGCAGTACTTC
TRBV3-1	few	16	TRBJ2-7	TRBD1	CASSPREGQGVYEQYF	TGTGCCAGCAGCCCCAGGGAAGGACAGGGCGTTTACGAGCAGTACTTC
TRBV10-3	many	12	TRBJ2-5	NA	CAISARQETQYF	TGTGCCATCAGTGCACGGCAAGAGACCCAGTACTTC
TRBV11-2	many	12	TRBJ2-3	NA	CASSLERWPQYF	TGTGCCAGCAGCTTGGAACGGTGGCCGCAGTATTTT
TRBV4-1	many	17	TRBJ1-4	NA	CASSPPRRFFSNEKLFF	TGCGCCAGCAGCCCACCACGGCGATTCTTCTCTAATGAAAAACTGTTTTTT
TRBV18	many	15	TRBJ1-2	NA	CASSPPASFNYGYTF	TGTGCCAGCTCACCACCAGCCTCCTTTAACTATGGCTACACCTTC
TRBV7-9	NA	14	TRBJ2-2	NA	CASPGGGNTGELFF	TGTGCCTCCCCAGGGGGGGGAAACACCGGGGAGCTGTTTTTT
TRBV20-1	many	13	TRBJ2-7	NA	CSAHKGGIREQYF	TGCAGTGCCCATAAGGGCGGGATCCGCGAGCAGTACTTC
TRBV3-1	many	14	TRBJ1-5	NA	CASSPRAGSQPQHF	TGTGCCAGCAGCCCCCGGGCAGGGAGTCAGCCCCAGCATTTT
TRBV9	many	14	TRBJ2-3	NA	CASSTRTDTDTQYF	TGTGCCAGCAGCACCAGGACGGACACAGATACGCAGTATTTT